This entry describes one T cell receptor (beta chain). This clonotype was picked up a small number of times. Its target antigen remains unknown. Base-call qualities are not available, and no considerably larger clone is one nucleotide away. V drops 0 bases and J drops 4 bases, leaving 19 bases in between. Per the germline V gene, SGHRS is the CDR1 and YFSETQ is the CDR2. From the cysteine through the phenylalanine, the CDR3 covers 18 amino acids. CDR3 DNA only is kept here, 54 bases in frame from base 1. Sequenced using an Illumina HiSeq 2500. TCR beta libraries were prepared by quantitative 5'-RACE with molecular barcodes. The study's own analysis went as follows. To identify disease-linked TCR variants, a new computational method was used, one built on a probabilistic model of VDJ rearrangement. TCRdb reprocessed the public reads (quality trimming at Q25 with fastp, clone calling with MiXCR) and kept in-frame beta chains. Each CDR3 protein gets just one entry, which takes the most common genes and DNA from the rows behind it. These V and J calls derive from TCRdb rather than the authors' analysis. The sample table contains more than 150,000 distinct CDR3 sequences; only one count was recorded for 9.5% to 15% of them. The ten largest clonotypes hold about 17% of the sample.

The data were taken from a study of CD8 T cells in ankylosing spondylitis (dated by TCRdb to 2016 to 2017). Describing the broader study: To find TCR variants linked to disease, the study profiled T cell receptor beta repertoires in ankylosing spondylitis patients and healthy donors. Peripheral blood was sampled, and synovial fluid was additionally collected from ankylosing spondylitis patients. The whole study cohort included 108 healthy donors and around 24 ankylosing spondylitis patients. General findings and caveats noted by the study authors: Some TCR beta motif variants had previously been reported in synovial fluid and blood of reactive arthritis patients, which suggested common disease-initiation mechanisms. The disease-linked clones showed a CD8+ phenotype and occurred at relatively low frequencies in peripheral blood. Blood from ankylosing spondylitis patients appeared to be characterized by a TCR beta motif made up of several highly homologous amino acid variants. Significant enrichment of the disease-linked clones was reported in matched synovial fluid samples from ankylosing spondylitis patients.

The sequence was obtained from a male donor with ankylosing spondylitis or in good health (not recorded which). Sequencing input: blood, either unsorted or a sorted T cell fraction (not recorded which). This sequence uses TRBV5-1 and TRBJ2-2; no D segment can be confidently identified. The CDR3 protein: CASSLESSAKLGTGELFF. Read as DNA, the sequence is TGCGCCAGCAGCTTGGAAAGTTCGGCGAAGTTAGGCACCGGGGAGCTGTTTTTT. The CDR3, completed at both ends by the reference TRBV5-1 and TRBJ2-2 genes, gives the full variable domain KAGVTQTPRYLIKTRGQQVTLSCSPISGHRSVSWYQQTPGQGLQFLFEYFSETQRNKGNFPGRFSGRQFSNSRSEMNVSTLELGDSALYLCASSLESSAKLGTGELFFGEGSRLTVL.